This entry features one T cell receptor beta chain sequence. Its matching antigen is unknown. This sample stems from a study of graft-versus-host responses after intestinal transplantation. Overall study: The study gave all recipients anti-thymocyte globulin induction, then tacrolimus and steroids for roughly 3 years.

Notes on the study in general: GvH clones occurred in recipient marrow; some first appeared in ileum or blood. Among circulating GvH clones, peak levels were associated with early post-transplant declines in HvG clones.

Repertoires were generated with immunoSEQ multiplex PCR, while TCRdb's copy carries only in-frame clones and drops some. The sample records 65,000 to 100,000 clones, about 90% being singletons. Germline-derived CDR1 and CDR2 are LNHDA and SQIVND (reference sequence). The V and J ends lost 5 bases and 6 bases, in that order; junction bases with no gene match: 10. This CDR3 is built from 15 residues. This chain uses TRBV19 with TRBJ1-2, with 9 bases fitting TRBD1. The TCR originated in a human donor who was the organ donor for an intestinal transplant. The sample here was unstimulated CD8+ T cells sorted from spleen or lymph node cells, taken before transplant. CDR3 nucleotides: TGTGCCAGTAGTCCGACCGGGACAGGGTACGATGGCTACACCTTC. Its protein is CASSPTGTGYDGYTF.